The source of this T cell receptor (beta chain) is a study of neurological immune-mediated disorders. The method for making cDNA was 5'RACE, and it used 10-nucleotide random UMIs. MiXCR was run by TCRdb on the 5' RACE reads, yielding one entry per CDR3 protein. The data hold tens of thousands of distinct CDR3 sequences, with approximately 17% observed a single time. Ten or more counts support this clonotype. The CDR3 has 15 amino acids. Trimming cost V 7 bases and J 0 bases; bases outside gene matches: 8. This TCR came from a middle-aged woman in good health. The V call is TRBV12-3 or TRBV12-4, the J call TRBJ1-1; 7 nucleotides line up with TRBD1. The sequenced sample was PBMCs. The DNA for the CDR3 is TGTGCCAGCATCGAGGGACAGACCATGAACACTGAAGCTTTCTTT. Translation gives CASIEGQTMNTEAFF.